Below, 9 T cell receptor beta chains from the same sample are listed, as sequenced in a study of OX40 agonist ivuxolimab in advanced cancers. Repertoires were generated with immunoSEQ multiplex PCR, while TCRdb's copy carries only in-frame clones and drops some. The sample has about 79,000 clones, over 80% seen once. The specimen comprised CD4+ or CD8+ T cells sorted from blood, sampled in a trial of the OX40 agonist ivuxolimab. These receptor sequences come from an adult with an advanced solid tumor such as melanoma, head and neck, liver or kidney cancer.

The chain combines TRBV30 with TRBJ2-5; D may be TRBD2 (6 bases). The J call is in doubt because the DNA end fits TRBJ2-7 better. The germline CDR1 and CDR2 sequences are GTSNPN and SVGIG (reference sequence). This CDR3 is 17 amino acids long. The CDR3 sequence is CAWSGGSGPDDSYEQYF. CDR3 in DNA: TGTGCCTGGAGTGGTGGTAGCGGCCCTGACGATTCCTACGAGCAGTACTTC.

The rearrangement joins TRBV7-9 to TRBJ2-1; 7 positions agree with TRBD2. The V and J ends lost 4 bases and 9 bases, in that order; junction bases with no gene match: 9. The germline gives CDR1 SEHNR, CDR2 FQNEAQ (reference sequence). The CDR3 is 14 amino acids. The CDR3 DNA sequence: TGTGCCAGCAGCTCCCCCCAGGGCGGGGGTGAGCAGTTCTTC. Translating it yields CASSSPQGGGEQFF.

This clone showed up just a few times. The V gene is TRBV25-1, the J gene TRBJ2-3; 7 nucleotides agree with TRBD1. J was trimmed by 3 bases and V by 4 bases; bases with no gene match: 1. Germline assignment: CDR1 MGHDK and CDR2 SYGVNS. CDR3 length: 13 residues. The chain's CDR3 is CASSGQGTDTQYF. The CDR3 DNA reads as TGTGCCAGCAGTGGACAGGGTACAGATACGCAGTATTTT. The whole variable domain, remainder taken from reference TRBV25-1 and TRBJ2-3, is EADIYQTPRYLVIGTGKKITLECSQTMGHDKMYWYQQDPGMELHLIHYSYGVNSTEKGDLSSESTVSRIRTEHFPLTLESARPSHTSQYLCASSGQGTDTQYFGPGTRLTVL.

To note about this clone: Relative to the germline gene, one junction end is altered; a read error may explain this. The gene calls are TRBV5-3 and TRBJ1-2; D not resolved. TRBV5-3 is treated as an ORF (open reading frame) with a function not yet certain. This CDR3 has 14 residues. The CDR3, as DNA: TGTGCCAGCAGCTTACCGACCCGATCCTATGGCTACACCTTC. Its protein is CASSLPTRSYGYTF.

The chain uses TRBV11-3 and TRBJ2-7; D is possibly TRBD2 (5 bases). V lost 1 base and J lost 2, with 12 bases in between. Germline V gives CDR1 SGHNT, CDR2 YENEEA. This CDR3 comprises 15 residues. As DNA, the CDR3 is TGTGCCAGCAGCTTAGTCTCTTTCGGGACCTACGAGCAGTACTTC. As protein: CASSLVSFGTYEQYF.

The chain combines TRBV6-5 with TRBJ1-5; tentatively, D is TRBD1 (5 bases). Trimming left V 5 bases short and J 1 base short, with 12 bases between. The germline V gene encodes CDR1 MNHEY and CDR2 SVGAGI. The CDR3 loop spans 15 amino acids. CDR3 sequence: CASSPQGSSNQPQHF. CDR3 nucleotides: TGTGCCAGCAGTCCCCAGGGATCCAGCAATCAGCCCCAGCATTTT.

The gene calls are TRBV27 and TRBJ2-5, with D maybe TRBD2 (5 bases). Germline CDR1 reads MNHEY; CDR2 reads SMNVEV (reference sequence). Trimming stripped 5 bases from V and 7 bases from J, with 8 bases between. The CDR3 runs to 11 residues. The DNA for the CDR3 is TGTGCCAGCAGTGTTGGAGGGACCCAGTACTTC. Its translation: CASSVGGTQYF.

The rearrangement joins TRBV6-6 to TRBJ1-5; D unclear. The CDR3 is 15 residues long. V lost 0 bases and J 2 bases, leaving 8 bases between the germline ends. CDR1 is MNHNY, CDR2 SVGAGI, per germline (reference sequence). CDR3 in DNA: TGTGCCAGCAGTTACTCAGGTAGGGGCAATCAGCCCCAGCATTTT. This translates into CASSYSGRGNQPQHF.

The chain links TRBV9 to TRBJ2-1; 7 nucleotides match TRBD1. The length of the CDR3 is 14 residues. Germline CDR1 reads SGDLS; CDR2 reads YYNGEE. J lost 7 bases, V lost 4 bases, and 8 bases had no gene match. CDR3 in amino acids: CASSRDRVGNEQFF. The CDR3 nucleotides are TGTGCCAGCAGCAGAGACAGGGTAGGGAATGAGCAGTTCTTC.